This T cell receptor beta chain emerged from a study of beta chain features in type 1 diabetes. As every portion of the isolated RNA was reverse transcribed, the sequencing read expressed TCRB transcripts. Repertoires were generated with immunoSEQ multiplex PCR, while TCRdb's copy carries only in-frame clones and drops some. The table has hundreds of thousands of clones, about 32% seen once. J gave up 4 bases and V 3 bases, and 9 bases lay outside the gene matches. The germline gives CDR1 SQVTM, CDR2 ANQGSEA. The CDR3 extends over 15 amino acids. The source of this sequence is a man younger than 35 in good health. The sample comprised naive CD4+ T cells from blood. The chain carries TRBV29-1 and TRBJ2-7, with 10 bases matching TRBD1. The CDR3 DNA follows: TGCAGCGTTGATCTGGCCGGGACAGGGGTTTACGAGCAGTACTTC. The encoded protein is CSVDLAGTGVYEQYF.